This T cell receptor (beta chain) was profiled in a study of shared clonotypes between healthy human individuals. The naive CD8 fraction comprised CD45RO-negative cells positively selected for CCR7 and excluded terminally differentiated effector memory CD45RA+ cells. This CDR3 region has 14 residues. Germline V gives CDR1 SEHNR, CDR2 FQNEAQ (reference sequence). Trimming removed 6 bases from V and 4 bases from J; junction bases left unmatched: 6. TCRdb's copy holds only in-frame clones and misses some; the assay was immunoSEQ multiplex PCR. Of some 2.1 million clones listed, about 94% are singletons. For this clone: Other DNA sequences of this sample code for an identical CDR3.

Material: naive CD8+ T cells from PBMCs. The V call is TRBV7-9, the J call TRBJ2-7; 10 nucleotides match TRBD1. The TCR originated in a man aged 18 to 29 in good health. Some clones in this sample may be carry-over from other donors' samples. CDR3: CASSSRDRGYEQYF. The CDR3 DNA follows: TGTGCCAGCAGTAGCCGGGACAGGGGATACGAGCAGTACTTC.